This TCR beta chain was sequenced in a study of metastatic and nonmetastatic thyroid tumors. The overall study: Repertoires from blood and tumor or nodule tissue of malignant and benign thyroid patients were compared. The study's findings and limits: According to reports, the diversity of TCR beta was significantly higher in malignant thyroid tumors than in benign nodules, and this held in both blood and tumor samples.

Trimming took 8 bases from V and 7 from J, leaving 14 bases between them. CDR1 SEHNR and CDR2 FQNEAQ come from the germline V gene (reference sequence). The CDR3 is made up of 12 amino acids. This clone has only a few counts. The antigen is not known. Thyroid surgery was preceded by no treatment in any patient. Authors' processing steps: A classifier of distant metastasis in papillary thyroid cancer was built from CDR3 differences (across clinicopathological groups). TCRdb re-processed the PCR reads through MiXCR. The V and J calls and clone size are TCRdb's, not the authors'. The table lists some 22,000 clones, around a fifth of them singletons, with 9% to 15% in the top ten.

The gene calls are TRBV7-9 and TRBJ1-2, with TRBD1 as a possible D gene (6 bases). The sequence was collected from a female donor with papillary thyroid cancer or a benign thyroid nodule (not recorded which). Some clones in this sample may be carry-over from other donors' samples. The sample consisted of tumor tissue. The CDR3 DNA follows: TGTGCCAGCTTGGGGGCCAGAGGTGGCTACACCTTC. Amino acids: CASLGARGGYTF.